This T cell receptor beta chain appears in the sequencing data of a study of post-analysis software for immune sequencing data. Only a few counts were recorded for this clonotype. The CDR3 spans 16 residues. Germline CDR1 reads SEHNR; CDR2 reads FQNEAQ (reference sequence). V was shortened by 0 bases and J by 1 base, with 11 bases between the two germline ends. Unique-molecular-identifier-tagged TCR beta cDNA libraries were used. TCRdb reprocessed the PCR reads via MiXCR and lists one record per CDR3 protein. The table includes 160,000 or so distinct CDR3 sequences, about 37% detected once. This rearrangement joins TRBV7-9 to TRBJ2-3; D is perhaps TRBD1 (6 bases). Sample: blood, taken after autologous hematopoietic stem cell transplantation. This TCR derives from a girl aged 5 to 17 with multiple sclerosis. The CDR3 bases are TGTGCCAGCAGCTTAGCACTAACAGGGCGCACAGATACGCAGTATTTT. Translation: CASSLALTGRTDTQYF. The complete variable domain, with remaining parts taken from reference TRBV7-9 and TRBJ2-3, reads DTGVSQNPRHKITKRGQNVTFRCDPISEHNRLYWYRQTLGQGPEFLTYFQNEAQLEKSRLLSDRFSAERPKGSFSTLEIQRTEQGDSAMYLCASSLALTGRTDTQYFGPGTRLTVL.